Described below is a single TCR beta chain sequence and its context. This clonotype was observed a handful of times. Its target antigen remains unknown. The input lacks base qualities; no much larger clone sits a single base away. The sample comes from a study of blood T cells in healthy people across ages (dated by TCRdb to between 2015 and 2016). Study-level background: In model experiments, template switching captured about one uniquely barcoded TCR beta cDNA molecule for every two T cells. The donors were split into four age groups: young (average approximately 16 years), middle-aged (around 40), aged (approximately 60) and long-lived (roughly 86). To avoid experimental bias, donors of different ages were spread randomly across the sequencing lanes. For two donors (one aged 18 to 30 and one aged 80 or older), the study analyzed two additional independent replicas of 1 million unique cDNA reads from the same blood draw. To track age-related changes in TCR beta repertoire diversity, the study relied on deep sequencing normalized with unique cDNA molecular identifiers. Results the study describes overall, beyond this receptor: Estimates of total diversity from one million sequenced T cells were regarded as lower bounds and underestimates. Compared with the aged group, more naive CD4+ T cells, fewer expanded clones and increased TCR diversity were shown by the long-lived group, suggesting age selection. Observed TCR beta diversity per million T cells fell roughly linearly with age, and a significant reduction was already apparent by age roughly 40. Because profiling used bulk unsorted PBMCs, naive and antigen-experienced compartments could not be compared conclusively. Donor CMV infection status was unknown, potentially confounding age-related changes in expanded clonotypes. There was a strong correlation between observed TCR beta diversity and the percentage of naive T cells measured by flow cytometry.

The cysteine opens and the phenylalanine closes a CDR3 of 15 amino acids. Only CDR3 DNA remains: 45 bases, in frame from the first base. The V end loses 0 bases and the J end loses 1 base, and a stretch of 13 bases separates them. From the germline V gene (reference sequence), CDR1 is DFQATT and CDR2 is SNEGSKA. The roughly 39 donors, aged about 6 to 95 years, were systemically healthy Caucasian individuals from Russia. Approximately 10 milliliters of peripheral blood were collected from each donor into EDTA-treated Vacutainer tubes. Ficoll-Paque density-gradient centrifugation was used to isolate PBMCs, with at least 6.5 million per sample. Total RNA was extracted from PBMCs with Trizol reagent, with at least 6 micrograms obtained per sample. For every donor, an aliquot of PBMCs went through flow cytometry to measure the percentages of naive CD45RAhigh/CD27high T cells. The library was generated by 5' RACE. The instrument was an Illumina HiSeq 2500. A second about 7 to 12 cycle PCR used a sample-barcoded 5' primer and a J-beta primer mix. A template-switch 5' adaptor carrying 12 random nucleotides introduced a unique molecular identifier onto each TCR beta cDNA molecule. At least 2.5 million CDR3-containing paired-end reads were obtained from each sample. All of the RNA was converted into first-strand cDNA using the Mint cDNA synthesis kit, with a TRBC-specific oligonucleotide serving as the primer. All cDNA was treated with uracil-DNA glycosylase and then went through a first 18-cycle PCR with the universal primers M1SS and BC2_uni_R. The study's own analysis went as follows. For normalization, 1 million high-quality reads, each with a distinct molecular identifier, were randomly selected from each sample. Reads with shared molecular identifiers were discarded instead of being binned into consensus sequences. CDR3 identification, clonotype clustering and error correction used MiTCR with a Q25 quality threshold and the strictest error-elimination algorithm. A nonparametric unseen species model using Euler transformation provided a lower-bound estimate of total TCR beta diversity. TCRdb reprocessed the public reads (quality trimming at Q25 with fastp, clone calling with MiXCR) and kept in-frame beta chains. When rows share a CDR3 protein, they turn into one entry using the most common DNA and genes. These V and J calls are TCRdb output, not the study's own analysis. Across this sample there are roughly 800,000 distinct CDR3 sequences, with roughly 64% seen only once. Roughly 22% of the sample goes to the ten largest clones.

The V and J segments used are TRBV20-1 and TRBJ2-7; a tentative D match to TRBD2 spans 6 bases. This TCR derives from a man aged 25 to 40 in good health. Sequenced input: blood. The CDR3 protein sequence reads: CSARDSIAASYEQYF. At the DNA level, the sequence is TGCAGTGCTAGAGATAGTATAGCGGCATCCTACGAGCAGTACTTC.